These 24 T cell receptor beta chains were all obtained from the same sample, sequenced in a study of blood T cell repertoires in COVID-19. This table comes from immunoSEQ multiplex PCR, and its TCRdb copy is limited to in-frame clones, with some not included. The table lists about 180,000 clones, around 85% of them singletons. Sequencing was carried out using peripheral blood. Source of these receptors: a woman older than 75 with acute or convalescent COVID-19.

This clone has only a few counts. The chain employs TRBV2 and TRBJ1-1, with TRBD1 as a possible D gene (5 bases). CDR1 is SNHLY, CDR2 FYNNEI, per germline. Trimming removed 6 bases from V and 5 bases from J, with 13 bases in between. This CDR3 contains 13 residues. The CDR3 is CASRPGGGTEAFF. The CDR3 DNA follows: TGTGCCAGCAGACCTGGCGGGGGGACTGAAGCTTTCTTT.

In this sample, this clone turned up once. The gene calls are TRBV7-8 and TRBJ2-7; TRBD2 aligns across 7 bases. V shed 1 base, J shed 2 bases, and the junction held 11 bases outside the gene matches. CDR1 and CDR2 from the germline V gene are SGHVS and FQNEAQ. The CDR3 is 17 residues long. The CDR3, as DNA: TGTGCCAGCAGCTTAGGCACTAGCGTACTCCTGACCTACGAGCAGTACTTC. Amino acid sequence: CASSLGTSVLLTYEQYF.

The chain uses TRBV15 and TRBJ2-5; 11 positions match TRBD1. The V gene end was trimmed by 6 bases and the J gene end by 3 bases; junction bases not matched to a gene: 12. The CDR3 is 17 residues long. CDR1 is LNHNV, CDR2 YYDKDF, per germline (reference sequence). This chain's CDR3 is CATSAVGQGALKETQYF. As DNA, the CDR3 is TGTGCCACCAGTGCTGTAGGACAGGGGGCGTTGAAAGAGACCCAGTACTTC.

The chain has TRBV2 and TRBJ1-2; 7 bases agree with TRBD1. The J segment lost 8 bases and the V segment lost 2 bases, leaving 8 bases of the junction unmatched. CDR1 and CDR2 (germline): SNHLY, FYNNEI. The length of the CDR3 is 14 residues. Written as DNA, the CDR3 is TGTGCCAGCAGTGAAACGGGCAGGGGGTACGGCTACACCTTC. Protein sequence: CASSETGRGYGYTF.

V and J are TRBV7-2 and TRBJ2-7; 11 bases agree with TRBD1. CDR1 is SGHTA and CDR2 is FQGNSA in the germline V gene. CDR3 length: 15 residues. V dropped 2 bases and J dropped 5; count of bases not matched to a gene: 5. The CDR3 DNA sequence: TGTGCCAGCAGCTTATGGACAGGGGGCAACGACGAGCAGTACTTC. This gives the protein CASSLWTGGNDEQYF.

In this sample, this clone turned up once. The chain combines TRBV9 with TRBJ2-3, with 11 positions matching TRBD2. The CDR3 has 18 residues. Unmatched junction bases numbered 12, after V lost 4 bases and J lost 2 bases. CDR1 is SGDLS, CDR2 YYNGEE, per germline. This CDR3 reads CASSQDGASGGNTDTQYF. The CDR3 bases are TGTGCCAGCAGCCAAGATGGGGCTAGCGGGGGGAACACAGATACGCAGTATTTT. The variable domain in full, completed from reference TRBV9 and TRBJ2-3, reads DSGVTQTPKHLITATGQRVTLRCSPRSGDLSVYWYQQSLDQGLQFLIQYYNGEERAKGNILERFSAQQFPDLHSELNLSSLELGDSALYFCASSQDGASGGNTDTQYFGPGTRLTVL.

The rearrangement links TRBV9 to TRBJ2-3; 8 bases are a match to TRBD2. This CDR3 region has 16 residues. CDR1 is SGDLS, CDR2 YYNGEE, per germline. The V gene end was trimmed by 0 bases and the J gene end by 3 bases; junction bases not matched to a gene: 6. The CDR3: CASSVDSGRGTDTQYF. The CDR3 DNA reads TGTGCCAGCAGCGTAGACAGCGGGAGAGGGACAGATACGCAGTATTTT.

The V call is TRBV19, the J call TRBJ1-5; 10 positions agree with TRBD1. The J segment lost 0 bases and the V segment lost 9 bases, leaving 5 bases of the junction unmatched. Germline lookup yields CDR1 LNHDA and CDR2 SQIVND (reference sequence). The CDR3 runs to 15 residues. The CDR3 spells CASRGQGSSNQPQHF. The CDR3 region has the DNA TGTGCCAGCAGGGGACAGGGGTCTAGCAATCAGCCCCAGCATTTT.

The chain links TRBV27 to TRBJ1-4; D call uncertain. The CDR3 length is 16 residues. Trimming left V 3 bases short and J 1 base short, with 12 bases between. The V gene's germline CDR1 is MNHEY and CDR2 SMNVEV (reference sequence). The CDR3 coding sequence is TGTGCCAGCAGTTTGTCCGGGGTAATAACTAATGAAAAACTGTTTTTT. Translated, it gives CASSLSGVITNEKLFF.

This sequence joins TRBV5-1 and TRBJ2-5, with D unresolved. V gave up 7 bases and J gave up 2 bases, with 9 bases separating them. The CDR3 spans 12 residues. The V gene's germline CDR1 is SGHRS and CDR2 YFSETQ. The CDR3 spells CASRLYQETQYF. CDR3 nucleotide sequence: TGCGCCAGCCGTCTTTATCAAGAGACCCAGTACTTC. Based on the CDR3 plus reference TRBV5-1 and TRBJ2-5, the full variable domain is KAGVTQTPRYLIKTRGQQVTLSCSPISGHRSVSWYQQTPGQGLQFLFEYFSETQRNKGNFPGRFSGRQFSNSRSEMNVSTLELGDSALYLCASRLYQETQYFGPGTRLLVL.

CDR3 protein: CASSFDRGRGYTF. The CDR3 DNA follows: TGTGCCAGCAGCTTCGACAGGGGGCGTGGCTACACCTTC. This rearrangement joins TRBV3-1 (or the pseudogene TRBV3-2) to TRBJ1-2; 10 bases map to TRBD1. Germline V gene lookup returns CDR1 LGHDT and CDR2 YNNKEL (reference sequence). The CDR3 sequence is 13 residues long. J lost 7 bases, V lost 5 bases, and 4 bases had no gene match.

This chain joins TRBV2 and TRBJ2-3; D remains ambiguous. The germline CDR1 and CDR2 sequences are SNHLY and FYNNEI. CDR3 size: 12 residues. The V and J ends lost 4 bases and 6 bases respectively, with 8 bases between them. Written as DNA, the CDR3 is TGTGCCAGCAGTGTAACCCGGGATACGCAGTATTTT. Protein product: CASSVTRDTQYF.

CDR3 loop: CASSMTDYSNQPQHF. For the CDR3, the DNA is TGTGCCAGCTCGATGACGGACTATAGCAATCAGCCCCAGCATTTT. The V gene is TRBV19, the J gene TRBJ1-5; D gene uncertain. The germline CDR1 and CDR2 sequences are LNHDA and SQIVND (reference sequence). CDR3 size: 15 residues. With 9 bases removed from V and 0 bases from J, the gap between germline ends came to 15 bases.

The CDR3 sequence: CASSQDPRGEQYF. The CDR3 bases are TGTGCCAGCAGCCAAGATCCCAGGGGGGAGCAGTACTTC. The V and J genes are TRBV4-2 and TRBJ2-7, with TRBD1 matching 7 bases. Germline trimming cut 0 bases from V and 7 bases from J; bases unmatched to any gene: 3. The CDR3 consists of 13 residues. Germline V gene sequence: CDR1 LGHNA, CDR2 YNFKEQ.

V gene TRBV7-2 combines with J gene TRBJ1-5; D ambiguous. The CDR3 is made up of 13 amino acids. Trimming removed 4 bases at V and 1 base at J, with 5 bases between. Germline V lookup: CDR1 SGHTA, CDR2 FQGNSA. DNA for the CDR3: TGTGCCAGCAGCTCGCAGAGCAATCAGCCCCAGCATTTT. Translation gives CASSSQSNQPQHF.

This clone has just one count. The chain joins TRBV3-1 (or the pseudogene TRBV3-2) to TRBJ1-1; D gene unclear. The CDR3 covers 15 residues. Looked up from germline, CDR1 is LGHDT and CDR2 is YNNKEL (reference sequence). V shed 4 bases and J shed 2 bases, with 14 bases lying between them. CDR3: CASSPTGSSNTEAFF. CDR3 bases: TGTGCCAGCAGCCCGACGGGGTCGAGCAACACTGAAGCTTTCTTT.

About this clone itself: The same CDR3 is also encoded by other DNA sequences in this sample. This chain links TRBV18 with TRBJ2-6; 8 bases fit TRBD1. The CDR3 sequence is 18 residues long. Trimming took 3 bases from V and 1 from J; bases not matched to a gene: 8. CDR1 KGHSH and CDR2 LQKENI come from the germline V gene. CDR3: CASSPGQGGSSGANVLTF. Written as DNA, the CDR3 is TGTGCCAGCTCACCCGGACAGGGCGGATCTTCTGGGGCCAACGTCCTGACTTTC. Supplemented by reference TRBV18 and TRBJ2-6, the full variable domain reads NAGVMQNPRHLVRRRGQEARLRCSPMKGHSHVYWYRQLPEEGLKFMVYLQKENIIDESGMPKERFSAEFPKEGPSILRIQQVVRGDSAAYFCASSPGQGGSSGANVLTFGAGSRLTVL.

The chain combines TRBV3-1 (or the pseudogene TRBV3-2) with TRBJ2-1; 11 bases line up with TRBD2. The CDR3 runs 14 residues. The germline gives CDR1 LGHDT, CDR2 YNNKEL (reference sequence). V trimming: 6 bases; J trimming: 5 bases; junction bases outside the gene matches: 3. This chain's CDR3 is CASRIAGGDNEQFF. CDR3 bases: TGTGCCAGCAGAATAGCGGGAGGGGACAATGAGCAGTTCTTC.

The J gene is TRBJ1-3, the V gene TRBV3-1 (or the pseudogene TRBV3-2), with TRBD1 as a possible D gene (5 bases). Germline loops: CDR1 LGHDT, CDR2 YNNKEL (reference sequence). This CDR3 spans 16 amino acids. The V end was cut by 2 bases, the J end by 4 bases, with 15 bases between. In DNA, the CDR3 is TGTGCCAGCAGCCAATCGCTGACAGCGAGCGGAAACACCATATATTTT. Protein: CASSQSLTASGNTIYF.

There are a few counts of this clone. The V gene is TRBV21-1, the J gene TRBJ2-7; the table's D call, TRBD1, was not checked against the DNA. TRBV21-1 is annotated as a pseudogene. This CDR3 is 18 amino acids long. CDR3 in amino acids: CASSKSYFYRETNHEQYF. For the CDR3, the DNA is TGTGCCAGCAGCAAATCTTACTTTTACAGGGAGACTAACCACGAGCAGTACTTC.

V is TRBV10-3 and J is TRBJ2-7, with TRBD1 matching over 7 bases. Per germline, CDR1 ENHRY and CDR2 SYGVKD. The length of the CDR3 is 12 residues. The V and J ends lost 8 bases and 6 bases, in that order; junction bases with no gene match: 7. The DNA of the CDR3 is TGTGCCATCGGCCAAAACAGGGGCGAGCAGTACTTC. It encodes CAIGQNRGEQYF.

J is TRBJ1-2 and V is TRBV29-1; possibly TRBD1 for D (5 bases). This CDR3 has 17 residues. V was clipped by 5 bases and J by 0 bases, with 22 bases between them. From germline, CDR1 is SQVTM and CDR2 ANQGSEA. Here the CDR3 DNA reads TGCAGCGTTTATGATCGGACCAGGGCAACTACTAACTATGGCTACACCTTC. The encoded protein is CSVYDRTRATTNYGYTF.

The chain is built from TRBV30 and TRBJ2-7, with 9 positions matching TRBD1. The CDR3 length is 14 residues. CDR1 is GTSNPN and CDR2 is SVGIG in the germline V gene (reference sequence). Germline trimming cut 2 bases from V and 2 bases from J; bases unmatched to any gene: 4. CDR3 region: CAWSSGTGTYEQYF. The DNA of the CDR3 is TGTGCCTGGAGTTCCGGGACAGGGACCTACGAGCAGTACTTC. Filled out from reference TRBV30 and TRBJ2-7, the complete variable domain reads SQTIHQWPATLVQPVGSPLSLECTVEGTSNPNLYWYRQAAGRGLQLLFYSVGIGQISSEVPQNLSASRPQDRQFILSSKKLLLSDSGFYLCAWSSGTGTYEQYFGPGTRLTVT.

This clone was counted only a few times. The chain has TRBV4-1 and TRBJ2-7, with TRBD2 identical over 7 bases. The germline gives CDR1 MGHRA, CDR2 YSYEKL. Trimming removed 4 bases from V and 7 bases from J; junction bases left unmatched: 16. This CDR3 has 16 amino acids. CDR3 DNA: TGCGCCAGCAGCCCTCAACCGGGGAGGGCCTTTGAAGAGCAGTACTTC. Translation gives CASSPQPGRAFEEQYF.